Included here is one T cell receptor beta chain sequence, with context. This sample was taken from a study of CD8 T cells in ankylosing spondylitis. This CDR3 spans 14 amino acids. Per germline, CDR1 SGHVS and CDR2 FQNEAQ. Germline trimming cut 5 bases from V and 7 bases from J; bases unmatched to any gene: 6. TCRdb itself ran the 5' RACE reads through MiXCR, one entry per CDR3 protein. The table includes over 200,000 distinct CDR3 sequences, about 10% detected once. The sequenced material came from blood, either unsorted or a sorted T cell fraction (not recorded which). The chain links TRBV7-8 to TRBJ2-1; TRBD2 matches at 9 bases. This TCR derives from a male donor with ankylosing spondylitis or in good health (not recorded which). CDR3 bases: TGTGCCAGCAGCCGGGCGGGAGGGGAGAATGAGCAGTTCTTC. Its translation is CASSRAGGENEQFF.